The 2 T cell receptor beta chains given below trace back to one sample, sequenced in a study of T cells after yellow fever vaccination. TCRdb analysed the 5' RACE reads with MiXCR anew, one entry per CDR3 protein. The sample yields some 560,000 distinct CDR3 sequences, roughly 17% seen once. Sequenced material: PBMCs, taken about 5 days after the first yellow fever vaccination. The receptors come from a man aged 18 to 29 who received the YFV17D yellow fever vaccine.

This clonotype was counted a few times. The rearrangement links TRBV12-3 or TRBV12-4 to TRBJ2-7, with a tentative D call TRBD2 (6 bases). CDR3 size: 14 residues. Between the trimmed V and J ends, which lost 6 bases and 7 bases, there was a span of 19 bases. CDR3 region: CASSPNRRGWEQYF. In nucleotides, the CDR3 is TGTGCCAGCAGCCCCAACAGGAGGGGCTGGGAGCAGTACTTC.

The chain couples TRBV20-1 to TRBJ1-2; 7 nucleotides line up with TRBD1. Germline V CDR1 and CDR2: DFQATT, SNEGSKA (reference sequence). After removal of 1 base from V and 8 bases from J, the junction contained 7 bases not matched to a gene. This CDR3 region has 13 residues. The CDR3 nucleotides are TGCAGTGCTAGAGTAGGGACAGACCAAGGCTACACCTTC. It specifies CSARVGTDQGYTF.